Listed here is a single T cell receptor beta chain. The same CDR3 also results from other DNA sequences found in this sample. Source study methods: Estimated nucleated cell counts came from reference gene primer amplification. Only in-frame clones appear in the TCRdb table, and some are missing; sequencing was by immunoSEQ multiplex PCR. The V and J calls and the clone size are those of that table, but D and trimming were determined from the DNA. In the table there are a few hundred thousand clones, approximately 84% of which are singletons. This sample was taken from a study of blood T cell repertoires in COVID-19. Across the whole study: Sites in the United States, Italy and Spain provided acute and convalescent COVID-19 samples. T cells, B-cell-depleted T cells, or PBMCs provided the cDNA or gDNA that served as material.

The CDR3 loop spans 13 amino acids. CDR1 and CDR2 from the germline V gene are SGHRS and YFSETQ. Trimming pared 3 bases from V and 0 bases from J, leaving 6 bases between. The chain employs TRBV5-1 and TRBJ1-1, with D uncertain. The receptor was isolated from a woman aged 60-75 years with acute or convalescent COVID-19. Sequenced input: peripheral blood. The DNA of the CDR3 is TGCGCCAGCAGCTCTGGAGTGAACACTGAAGCTTTCTTT. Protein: CASSSGVNTEAFF.